The source of this TCR beta chain is a study of T cells expressing NK-cell markers. Study-wide results and caveats: One observes that, in a handful of donors, these clonotypes were also the leading ones within the CD3+CD56-NKG2C+ fraction.

With respect to this clonotype: Its target is unknown.

TCRdb reworked the 5' RACE reads into one entry per CDR3 protein, no DNA. This table holds approximately 550,000 distinct CDR3 sequences. The CDR3 loop spans 15 amino acids. The sample was blood T cells: a sorted CD56 or NKG2C T cell subset, CD4+ or CD8+ T cells, or bulk PBMC T cells (not recorded which). The chain couples TRBV12-3 or TRBV12-4 to TRBJ2-5; TCRdb names TRBD1, which stays unverified in the absence of DNA. This TCR came from a man aged 18 to 29 in good health. The CDR3 protein is CASRPDRGHGETQYF.